Presented here are 5 T cell receptor beta chains from one specimen sequenced in a study of Ad26.COV2.S vaccination and SARS-CoV-2 variants. Sequencing was performed with immunoSEQ multiplex PCR; in TCRdb, only in-frame clones are kept and a portion is missing. Of some 250,000 clones in the sample, 85% to 90% were seen once. Treatment in this sample: roughly 18 received Ad26.COV2.S at low or high dose, single or two shots; about 5 received placebo; per-sample allocation not given. Sampling took place 63 days after the first vaccine or placebo injection. The sequencing here drew on peripheral blood, taken in a trial of Ad26.COV2.S vaccine versus placebo. The receptors come from a person between 18 and 59 years old who received the Ad26.COV2.S COVID-19 vaccine or a placebo.

The CDR3 DNA is TGCGCCAGCAGTGAGTCGAGGTCCAGGCAGTCCCAAGAGACCCAGTACTTC. As protein: CASSESRSRQSQETQYF. This sequence joins TRBV10-2 and TRBJ2-5; D remains unclear. Trimming left V 0 bases short and J 1 base short, with 15 bases between. The CDR3 length is 17 residues. Germline CDR1 and CDR2: WSHSY and SAAADI.

The chain has TRBV5-1 and TRBJ2-5; D might be TRBD2 (6 bases). This CDR3 contains 14 residues. Germline CDR1 is SGHRS and CDR2 is YFSETQ. V was trimmed by 0 bases and J by 4 bases, leaving 10 bases between them. The CDR3 sequence: CASSLAWGVETQYF. The CDR3 DNA reads TGCGCCAGCAGCTTGGCGTGGGGGGTAGAGACCCAGTACTTC.

The chain uses TRBV19 and TRBJ1-4; D not certain. Germline loops: CDR1 LNHDA, CDR2 SQIVND (reference sequence). Trimming took 7 bases from V and 8 from J, leaving 17 bases between them. CDR3 length: 14 residues. The CDR3 region has the DNA TGTGCCAGTAATCCGGGCAGGTTTGGGGAAAAACTGTTTTTT. It specifies CASNPGRFGEKLFF.

This chain links TRBV27 with TRBJ1-2; 12 bases line up with TRBD1. Germline assignment: CDR1 MNHEY and CDR2 SMNVEV (reference sequence). This CDR3 has 16 residues. The V and J ends lost 5 bases and 8 bases, in that order; junction bases with no gene match: 12. For the CDR3, the DNA is TGTGCCAGCAGTCCCTTACCGGGACAGGGGGCTGTGGGCTACACCTTC. Translation: CASSPLPGQGAVGYTF.

The J gene is TRBJ2-7, the V gene TRBV7-2, with D possibly matching TRBD1 (6 bases). The CDR3 loop spans 12 amino acids. CDR1 and CDR2 from the germline V gene are SGHTA and FQGNSA. Trimming took off 4 bases at V and 7 bases at J, with 11 bases between the two ends. The CDR3 loop reads CASSYSRGEQYF. For the CDR3, the DNA is TGTGCCAGCAGCTACTCTAGGGGGGAGCAGTACTTC.